Detailed here is one T cell receptor beta chain. The target antigen is unknown. This sample was taken from a study of beta chain features in type 1 diabetes. About the study: Sorted cells examined across all samples numbered 107,917,701.

Expressed TCRB transcripts were sequenced because the entire RNA isolate underwent reverse transcription. The assay was immunoSEQ multiplex PCR, and TCRdb's table has in-frame clones only and misses some. The sample lists 95,000 to 150,000 clones, approximately 16% occurring once. Trimming pared 2 bases from V and 7 bases from J, leaving 23 bases between. This CDR3 region has 17 residues. Germline V gene data show CDR1 as MNHNS and CDR2 as SASEGT. General observations from the study: For Type 1 diabetes patients, all four CD4+ subsets carried TCRB CDR3s that were moderately but significantly shorter.

The chain recombines TRBV6-1 with TRBJ2-5; D is possibly TRBD2 (5 bases). This clonotype was obtained from a man aged 25-45 years with type 1 diabetes. Sequencing was carried out using central memory CD4+ T cells from blood. DNA of the CDR3: TGTGCCAGCAGTGAACAGTCCCGGGGTTCGACCGGATGGACCCAGTACTTC. Its protein is CASSEQSRGSTGWTQYF.